This T cell receptor (beta chain) was identified during a study of shared clonotypes between healthy human individuals. Study-level background: Per donor, three plates held CD4 naive cells, three held CD4 memory, two held CD8 naive and one held CD8 memory. Whole-study results and caveats: Among the subsets, naive ones generally showed larger estimated richness than memory ones.

In the case of this clone: Its target is not known.

The CDR3 runs to 14 residues. Germline V gene sequence: CDR1 GTSNPN, CDR2 SVGIG (reference sequence). V lost 1 base and J lost 4, with 14 bases in between. Libraries were prepared by immunoSEQ multiplex PCR; TCRdb keeps only in-frame clonotypes and omits some of them. The sample contains around 690,000 clones, around 90% of which appear only once. The authors combined CD45RO+ cells with CCR7-negative CD45RA+ TemRA cells as CD8 memory. The sample taken for sequencing was memory CD8+ T cells from PBMCs. Stated subset: CD45RO+ cells pooled with CCR7-negative TemRA cells. The sequence derives from a man between 18 and 35 years old in good health. Some clones in this sample may be carry-over from other donors' samples. The chain couples TRBV30 to TRBJ2-7; the D is unclear. CDR3 protein: CAWSELGYGYEQYF. The DNA of the CDR3 is TGTGCCTGGAGTGAGCTAGGGTACGGTTACGAGCAGTACTTC.